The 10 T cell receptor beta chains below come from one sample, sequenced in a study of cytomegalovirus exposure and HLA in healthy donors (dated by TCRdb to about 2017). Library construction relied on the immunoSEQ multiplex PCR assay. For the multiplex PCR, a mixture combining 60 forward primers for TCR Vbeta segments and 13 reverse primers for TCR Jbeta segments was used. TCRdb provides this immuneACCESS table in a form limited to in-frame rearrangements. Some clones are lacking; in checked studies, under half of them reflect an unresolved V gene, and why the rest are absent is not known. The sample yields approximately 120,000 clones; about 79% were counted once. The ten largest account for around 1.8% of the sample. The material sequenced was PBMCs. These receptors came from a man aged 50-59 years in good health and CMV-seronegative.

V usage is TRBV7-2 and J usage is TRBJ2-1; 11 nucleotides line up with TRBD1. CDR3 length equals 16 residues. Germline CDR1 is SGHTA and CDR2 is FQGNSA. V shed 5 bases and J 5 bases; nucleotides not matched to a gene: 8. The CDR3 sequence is CASSPGQGAVNNEQFF. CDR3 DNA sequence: TGTGCCAGCAGCCCAGGACAGGGGGCGGTTAACAATGAGCAGTTCTTC. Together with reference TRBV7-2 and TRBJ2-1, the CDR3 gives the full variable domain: GAGVSQSPSNKVTEKGKDVELRCDPISGHTALYWYRQSLGQGLEFLIYFQGNSAPDKSGLPSDRFSAERTGGSVSTLTIQRTQQEDSAVYLCASSPGQGAVNNEQFFGPGTRLTVL.

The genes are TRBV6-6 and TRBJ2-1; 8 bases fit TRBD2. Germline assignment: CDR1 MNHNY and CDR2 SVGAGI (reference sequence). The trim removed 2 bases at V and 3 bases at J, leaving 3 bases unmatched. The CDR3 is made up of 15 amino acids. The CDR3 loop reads CASSYVRGGYNEQFF. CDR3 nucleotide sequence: TGTGCCAGCAGTTACGTCCGGGGGGGCTACAATGAGCAGTTCTTC.

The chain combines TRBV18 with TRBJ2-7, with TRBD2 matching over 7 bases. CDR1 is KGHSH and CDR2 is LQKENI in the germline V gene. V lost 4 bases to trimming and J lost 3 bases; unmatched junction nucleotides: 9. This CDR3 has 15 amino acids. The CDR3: CASSLFSGEGYEQYF. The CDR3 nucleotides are TGTGCCAGCTCACTCTTCTCCGGGGAGGGCTACGAGCAGTACTTC.

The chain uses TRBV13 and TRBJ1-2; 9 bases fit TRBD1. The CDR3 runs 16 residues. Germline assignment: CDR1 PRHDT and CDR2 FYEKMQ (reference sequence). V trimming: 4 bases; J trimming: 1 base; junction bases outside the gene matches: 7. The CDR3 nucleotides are TGTGCCAGCAGCTCAACACGGGACAGGGTTAACTATGGCTACACCTTC. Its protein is CASSSTRDRVNYGYTF. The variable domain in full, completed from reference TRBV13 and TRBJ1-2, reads AAGVIQSPRHLIKEKRETATLKCYPIPRHDTVYWYQQGPGQDPQFLISFYEKMQSDKGSIPDRFSAQQFSDYHSELNMSSLELGDSALYFCASSSTRDRVNYGYTFGSGTRLTVV.

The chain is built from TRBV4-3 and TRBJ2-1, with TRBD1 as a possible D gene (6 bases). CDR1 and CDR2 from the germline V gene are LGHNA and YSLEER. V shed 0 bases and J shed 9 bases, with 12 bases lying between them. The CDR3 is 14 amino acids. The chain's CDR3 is CASSQDTGLLEQFF. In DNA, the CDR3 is TGCGCCAGCAGCCAAGATACAGGGTTGCTTGAGCAGTTCTTC.

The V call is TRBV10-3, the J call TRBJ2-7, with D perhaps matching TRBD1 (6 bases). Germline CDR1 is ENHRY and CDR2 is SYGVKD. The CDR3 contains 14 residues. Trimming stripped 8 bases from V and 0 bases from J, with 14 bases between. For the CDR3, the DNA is TGTGCCATCTCACAGGGCGCAAGCTCCTACGAGCAGTACGTC. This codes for CAISQGASSYEQYV.

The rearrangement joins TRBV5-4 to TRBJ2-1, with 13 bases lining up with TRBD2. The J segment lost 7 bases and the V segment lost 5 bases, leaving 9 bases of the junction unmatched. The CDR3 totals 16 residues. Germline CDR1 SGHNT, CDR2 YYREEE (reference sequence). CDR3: CASSRGGTSGVNEQFF. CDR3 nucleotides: TGTGCCAGCAGTCGAGGGGGGACTAGCGGGGTTAATGAGCAGTTCTTC.

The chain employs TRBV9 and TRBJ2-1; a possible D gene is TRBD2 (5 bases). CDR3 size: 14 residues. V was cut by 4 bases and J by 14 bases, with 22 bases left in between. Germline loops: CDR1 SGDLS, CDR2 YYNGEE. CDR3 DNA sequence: TGTGCCAGCAGCCCCAGTCTTGAGGGCCCAATGGAGTTCTTC. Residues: CASSPSLEGPMEFF.

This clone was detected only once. The CDR3 region is CASSSTGVGGELFF. The CDR3 coding sequence is TGTGCCAGCAGCTCAACAGGGGTGGGCGGGGAGCTGTTTTTT. This chain uses TRBV11-3 with TRBJ2-2; 7 nucleotides align to TRBD1. With V trimmed by 4 bases and J by 7 bases, 6 bases remained unmatched. CDR1 is SGHNT, CDR2 YENEEA, per germline. This CDR3 comprises 14 residues.

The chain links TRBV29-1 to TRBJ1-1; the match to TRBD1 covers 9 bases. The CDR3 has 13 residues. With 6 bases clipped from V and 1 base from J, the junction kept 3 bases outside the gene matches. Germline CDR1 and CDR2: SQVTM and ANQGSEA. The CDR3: CSVPGQGNTEAFF. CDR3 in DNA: TGCAGCGTGCCGGGACAGGGGAACACTGAAGCTTTCTTT.